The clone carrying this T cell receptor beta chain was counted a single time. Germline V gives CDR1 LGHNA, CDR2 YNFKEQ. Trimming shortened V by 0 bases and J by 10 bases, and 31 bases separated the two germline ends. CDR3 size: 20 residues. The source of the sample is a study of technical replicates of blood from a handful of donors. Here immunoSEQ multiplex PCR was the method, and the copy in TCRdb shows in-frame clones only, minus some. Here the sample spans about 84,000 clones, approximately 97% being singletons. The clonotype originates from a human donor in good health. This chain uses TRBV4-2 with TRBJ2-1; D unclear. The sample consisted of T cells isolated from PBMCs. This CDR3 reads CASSQDASKPKILFVAEQFF. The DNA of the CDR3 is TGTGCCAGCAGCCAAGATGCCTCAAAACCGAAGATACTATTCGTGGCGGAGCAGTTCTTC.